The rows below give T cell receptor beta chains drawn from one sample of a study of blood T cell repertoires in COVID-19. Only in-frame clones appear in the TCRdb table, and some are missing; sequencing was by immunoSEQ multiplex PCR. In the table there are about 480,000 clones, approximately 90% of which are singletons. Sequencing was done on a sample of PBMCs or T cells enriched from blood (not recorded which). Every receptor here comes from a woman aged 55 to 70 who had recovered from COVID-19. The CDR3 runs from the conserved cysteine through the conserved F or W. Each record gives: V gene, D gene, clone size, J gene, CDR3 protein, CDR3 DNA. The D gene is left open where the match is weak. The size of a clone is reported for some rows only, either as once, few or many, or as a class for expanded clones.

v_call: TRBV5-1
d_call: .
clone_size: .
j_call: TRBJ2-5
cdr3_aa: CASSGTGNAQETQYF
cdr3_nt: TGCGCCAGCAGCGGAACAGGGAACGCCCAAGAGACCCAGTACTTC

v_call: TRBV5-6
d_call: .
clone_size: once
j_call: TRBJ2-1
cdr3_aa: CASSSGIPYNEQFF
cdr3_nt: TGTGCCAGCAGCTCAGGGATTCCTTACAATGAGCAGTTCTTC

v_call: TRBV5-5
d_call: .
clone_size: few
j_call: TRBJ1-6
cdr3_aa: CASSREVTGRGSYNSPLHF
cdr3_nt: TGTGCCAGCAGCCGCGAAGTTACAGGGCGAGGTTCCTATAATTCACCCCTCCACTTT

v_call: TRBV9
d_call: .
clone_size: .
j_call: TRBJ2-7
cdr3_aa: CASSVGGAPYEQYF
cdr3_nt: TGTGCCAGCAGCGTGGGCGGGGCCCCCTACGAGCAGTACTTC

v_call: TRBV14
d_call: .
clone_size: .
j_call: TRBJ2-3
cdr3_aa: CASSQQRRPTAGDTQYF
cdr3_nt: TGTGCCAGCAGCCAACAACGCCGCCCTACGGCAGGAGATACGCAGTATTTT

v_call: TRBV10-1
d_call: TRBD1
clone_size: .
j_call: TRBJ1-1
cdr3_aa: CASSESYDRVTEAFF
cdr3_nt: TGCGCCAGCAGTGAGTCGTACGACAGGGTCACTGAAGCTTTCTTT

v_call: TRBV2
d_call: .
clone_size: once
j_call: TRBJ2-3
cdr3_aa: CASRRSVPDTQYF
cdr3_nt: TGTGCCAGCAGAAGGAGCGTCCCGGATACGCAGTATTTT

v_call: TRBV14
d_call: .
clone_size: .
j_call: TRBJ2-1
cdr3_aa: CASSPLGGGPYNEQFF
cdr3_nt: TGTGCCAGCAGCCCCCTGGGGGGGGGCCCCTACAATGAGCAGTTCTTC

v_call: TRBV19
d_call: .
clone_size: .
j_call: TRBJ1-1
cdr3_aa: CASTESAGAGTEAFF
cdr3_nt: TGTGCCAGTACCGAATCGGCGGGGGCAGGCACTGAAGCTTTCTTT

v_call: TRBV6-1
d_call: TRBD2
clone_size: .
j_call: TRBJ2-2
cdr3_aa: CASSEAQWASGGNGELFF
cdr3_nt: TGTGCCAGCAGTGAAGCGCAATGGGCTAGCGGGGGTAACGGGGAGCTGTTTTTT

v_call: TRBV11-2
d_call: TRBD1
clone_size: .
j_call: TRBJ2-1
cdr3_aa: CASSLARGQGYNEQFF
cdr3_nt: TGTGCCAGCAGCTTAGCTCGGGGACAGGGGTACAATGAGCAGTTCTTC

v_call: TRBV30
d_call: TRBD2
clone_size: .
j_call: TRBJ2-3
cdr3_aa: CAWSAAGGNTQYF
cdr3_nt: TGTGCCTGGAGTGCCGCGGGAGGGAATACGCAGTATTTT

v_call: TRBV19
d_call: .
clone_size: .
j_call: TRBJ1-1
cdr3_aa: CASRAGNLLNTEAFF
cdr3_nt: TGTGCCAGTAGGGCAGGGAACTTACTGAACACTGAAGCTTTCTTT

v_call: TRBV11-2
d_call: .
clone_size: once
j_call: TRBJ1-1
cdr3_aa: CASSLGSGNTEAFF
cdr3_nt: TGTGCCAGCAGCTTAGGATCAGGAAACACTGAAGCTTTCTTT

v_call: TRBV7-9
d_call: .
clone_size: .
j_call: TRBJ1-4
cdr3_aa: CASSPPVGDEKLFF
cdr3_nt: TGTGCCAGCAGCCCCCCGGTGGGCGATGAAAAACTGTTTTTT

v_call: TRBV2
d_call: TRBD1
clone_size: .
j_call: TRBJ2-3
cdr3_aa: CASSINRGEWTDTQYF
cdr3_nt: TGTGCCAGCAGTATCAACAGGGGGGAGTGGACAGATACGCAGTATTTT

v_call: TRBV5-4
d_call: TRBD2
clone_size: once
j_call: TRBJ2-2
cdr3_aa: CASSLIYLAGGPATGELFF
cdr3_nt: TGTGCCAGCAGCTTAATCTACCTAGCGGGGGGGCCAGCAACCGGGGAGCTGTTTTTT

v_call: TRBV5-1
d_call: TRBD2
clone_size: .
j_call: TRBJ2-1
cdr3_aa: CASSSGLAGSEQFF
cdr3_nt: TGCGCCAGCAGCTCGGGACTAGCGGGTAGTGAGCAGTTCTTC

v_call: TRBV7-8
d_call: TRBD1
clone_size: .
j_call: TRBJ1-1
cdr3_aa: CASSSEARGLTEAFF
cdr3_nt: TGTGCCAGCAGCTCTGAGGCCAGGGGGCTCACTGAAGCTTTCTTT

v_call: TRBV6-6
d_call: TRBD1
clone_size: .
j_call: TRBJ1-1
cdr3_aa: CASSNGQGTDTEAFF
cdr3_nt: TGTGCCAGCAGTAACGGACAGGGTACGGACACTGAAGCTTTCTTT

v_call: TRBV5-4
d_call: .
clone_size: .
j_call: TRBJ1-6
cdr3_aa: CASSLGLPNSPLHF
cdr3_nt: TGTGCCAGCAGCCTAGGACTCCCTAATTCACCCCTCCACTTT

v_call: TRBV5-6
d_call: TRBD1
clone_size: few
j_call: TRBJ1-4
cdr3_aa: CASSSGQGLSNEKLFF
cdr3_nt: TGTGCCAGCAGCTCGGGACAGGGCCTGTCTAATGAAAAACTGTTTTTT

v_call: TRBV2
d_call: TRBD1
clone_size: .
j_call: TRBJ1-6
cdr3_aa: CASSEVDRGLPLHF
cdr3_nt: TGTGCCAGCAGTGAAGTAGACAGGGGCCTCCCCCTCCACTTT

v_call: TRBV2
d_call: .
clone_size: once
j_call: TRBJ1-5
cdr3_aa: CASSRTDQPQHF
cdr3_nt: TGTGCCAGCAGCCGGACAGACCAGCCCCAGCATTTT

v_call: TRBV19
d_call: TRBD2
clone_size: .
j_call: TRBJ2-3
cdr3_aa: CASGLAGTDTQYF
cdr3_nt: TGTGCCAGCGGACTAGCGGGGACAGATACGCAGTATTTT

v_call: TRBV5-1
d_call: TRBD1
clone_size: .
j_call: TRBJ2-3
cdr3_aa: CASRLGGQGADTQYF
cdr3_nt: TGCGCCAGCAGATTGGGAGGACAGGGGGCAGATACGCAGTATTTT

v_call: TRBV6-5
d_call: .
clone_size: .
j_call: TRBJ2-3
cdr3_aa: CATTWGVGTDTQYF
cdr3_nt: TGTGCCACCACCTGGGGAGTGGGCACAGATACGCAGTATTTT

v_call: TRBV5-1
d_call: .
clone_size: .
j_call: TRBJ1-3
cdr3_aa: CASSLAIQGGNTIYF
cdr3_nt: TGCGCCAGCAGCTTGGCCATACAGGGTGGAAACACCATATATTTT

v_call: TRBV5-1
d_call: .
clone_size: .
j_call: TRBJ1-4
cdr3_aa: CASKSMQGTNEKLFF
cdr3_nt: TGCGCCAGCAAGAGTATGCAGGGAACTAATGAAAAACTGTTTTTT

v_call: TRBV9
d_call: .
clone_size: .
j_call: TRBJ2-2
cdr3_aa: CASSVVGPGELFF
cdr3_nt: TGTGCCAGCAGCGTAGTGGGGCCCGGGGAGCTGTTTTTT